Following are 13 T cell receptor beta chains from one sample sequenced in a study of Graves' ophthalmopathy and Graves' hyperthyroidism. RNA transcripts were the template, and TCR beta CDR3 regions were amplified from them. RT-PCR was first run with HTBI primers, then multiplex PCR in a second round. TCRdb fed the multiplex PCR reads into MiXCR, producing one record per CDR3 protein. The table includes about 660,000 distinct CDR3 sequences, roughly two fifths detected once. Sequenced: peripheral blood. Receptor source: an adult man with Graves' ophthalmopathy.

The rearrangement links TRBV29-1 to TRBJ2-6, with 7 bases that match TRBD2. CDR1 SQVTM and CDR2 ANQGSEA come from the germline V gene. V trimming: 5 bases; J trimming: 1 base; junction bases outside the gene matches: 2. CDR3 size: 14 residues. The CDR3 reads CSVQRGSGANVLTF. CDR3 bases: TGCAGCGTTCAGCGGGGTTCTGGGGCCAACGTCCTGACTTTC.

About this clonotype itself: A much larger clone differs by one base, so this may be a read error. V usage is TRBV9 and J usage is TRBJ2-5; 9 bases fit TRBD1. The CDR3 loop spans 15 amino acids. In germline, CDR1 is SGDLS, CDR2 YYNGEE. The CDR3 region has the DNA TGTGCCAGCGGCGTACTGGGAGGACAGGGGGAGACCCAGTACTTC. It encodes CASGVLGGQGETQYF.

This clonotype was picked up many times. The rearrangement uses TRBV2 and TRBJ1-6, with D maybe TRBD1 (6 bases). From germline, CDR1 is SNHLY and CDR2 FYNNEI. This CDR3 contains 15 residues. Trimming took 7 bases from V and 4 from J, leaving 14 bases between them. In DNA form, the CDR3 reads TGTGCCAGCAAATCGGACAGCGGGTATAATTCACCCCTCCACTTT. This sequence encodes CASKSDSGYNSPLHF.

With regard to this clonotype: A much larger clone sits a single nucleotide away, making a read error possible. The V call is TRBV9, the J call TRBJ2-2; a weak D match, TRBD2 (5 bases). Germline V CDR1 and CDR2: SGDLS, YYNGEE. The CDR3 is 14 amino acids. This chain's CDR3 is CASSVEKSTGELSF. CDR3 coding DNA: TGTGCCAGCAGCGTAGAGAAGAGCACCGGGGAGCTGTCTTTT. The full variable domain, its missing parts supplied by reference TRBV9 and TRBJ2-2, is DSGVTQTPKHLITATGQRVTLRCSPRSGDLSVYWYQQSLDQGLQFLIQYYNGEERAKGNILERFSAQQFPDLHSELNLSSLELGDSALYFCASSVEKSTGELSFGEGSRLTVL.

Points on this clonotype: A much bigger clone sits one base away, suggesting this may be a read error. The chain recombines TRBV6-6 with TRBJ2-7, with D perhaps TRBD1 (5 bases). Deletions cut 4 bases from V and 1 base from J, with 14 bases between. Germline V gives CDR1 MNHNY, CDR2 SVGAGI (reference sequence). The CDR3 sequence is 15 residues long. This chain's CDR3 is CASSFGARKSYEQYF. The CDR3 nucleotides are TGTGCCAGCAGTTTTGGGGCACGCAAATCCTACGAGCAGTACTTC.

This clonotype occurred many times. The rearrangement links TRBV24-1 to TRBJ1-4; the D is unclear. The CDR3 consists of 15 residues. Per germline, CDR1 KGHDR and CDR2 SFDVKD. Trimming removed 2 bases from V and 3 bases from J, with 9 bases in between. Written as DNA, the CDR3 is TGTGCCACCAGTGATTCGAGGGCGGCTAATGAAAAACTGTTTTTT. Protein sequence: CATSDSRAANEKLFF.

This chain links TRBV29-1 with TRBJ2-6; D is perhaps TRBD1 (6 bases). V was pared by 4 bases and J by 0 bases, with 13 bases between. This CDR3 spans 16 amino acids. Germline assignment: CDR1 SQVTM and CDR2 ANQGSEA. The CDR3 is CSVVWDILSGANVLTF. The CDR3 coding sequence is TGCAGCGTTGTCTGGGACATCCTCTCTGGGGCCAACGTCCTGACTTTC.

This clonotype was detected many times. CDR3 DNA: TGTGCCAGACGCGGACAGGAGGACTCACCCCTCCACTTT. Translation gives CARRGQEDSPLHF. The V and J genes are TRBV2 and TRBJ1-6; 7 nucleotides align to TRBD1. This CDR3 region has 13 residues. With V trimmed by 9 bases and J by 10 bases, 9 bases remained unmatched. Germline CDR1 SNHLY, CDR2 FYNNEI. The whole variable domain, filled in from reference TRBV2 and TRBJ1-6, reads EPEVTQTPSHQVTQMGQEVILRCVPISNHLYFYWYRQILGQKVEFLVSFYNNEISEKSEIFDDQFSVERPDGSNFTLKIRSTKLEDSAMYFCARRGQEDSPLHFGNGTRLTVT.

The chain recombines TRBV6-2 or TRBV6-3 with TRBJ1-1, with 8 bases matching TRBD1. The germline CDR1 and CDR2 sequences are MNHEY and SVGEGT. The CDR3 contains 15 residues. CDR3 DNA: TGTGTCAGTAGTTCCCGACAGGGGTTTGGCACTGAAGCTTTCTTT. This sequence encodes CVSSSRQGFGTEAFF.

This clonotype has more than one count but fewer than ten. This chain uses TRBV19 with TRBJ2-2; tentatively, D is TRBD2 (6 bases). CDR3 length: 17 amino acids. Per the germline V gene, CDR1 is LNHDA and CDR2 is SQIVND (reference sequence). The ends were cut back, 6 bases at V and 0 bases at J, with 17 bases in the middle. The CDR3 nucleotides read TGTGCCAGTAGGGTGGGGGGAGGCTCCGCGAACACCGGGGAGCTGTTTTTT. The encoded protein is CASRVGGGSANTGELFF.

This clonotype was counted at least ten times. This rearrangement joins TRBV15 to TRBJ1-5, with D unresolved. V lost 2 bases to trimming and J lost 7 bases, with 12 bases between them. This CDR3 is 14 amino acids long. Germline V gene lookup returns CDR1 LNHNV and CDR2 YYDKDF (reference sequence). The CDR3 sequence is CATSRQQLSQPQHF. In DNA form, the CDR3 reads TGTGCCACCAGCAGACAGCAGTTAAGCCAGCCCCAGCATTTT.

This clonotype showed up many times. V is TRBV20-1 and J is TRBJ2-7, with a possible D match to TRBD2 (6 bases). Germline V gene data show CDR1 as DFQATT and CDR2 as SNEGSKA (reference sequence). This CDR3 contains 11 residues. The CDR3 nucleotides read TGCAGCGCGCGGGACGGGTACGAGCAGTACTTC. It encodes CSARDGYEQYF.

The chain couples TRBV4-1 to TRBJ1-3; TRBD1 might be the D (6 bases). V lost 1 base to trimming and J lost 2 bases, with 12 bases between them. The CDR3 loop spans 16 amino acids. Germline lookup yields CDR1 MGHRA and CDR2 YSYEKL. CDR3 coding DNA: TGCGCCAGCAGCCAAGGCCCTACAGGGCCTGGAAACACCATATATTTT. It codes for CASSQGPTGPGNTIYF.